The rows below give T cell receptor beta chains drawn from one sample of a study of shared clonotypes between healthy human individuals. The repertoire was sequenced with immunoSEQ multiplex PCR; TCRdb's copy has only in-frame clones and lacks some. This sample has hundreds of thousands of clones, with almost 95% found just once. What was sequenced was naive CD8+ T cells sorted from blood. These receptors all stem from a man aged 25-45 years in good health. Both conserved end residues are part of each CDR3. Each record gives: D gene, J gene, V gene, clone size, CDR3 DNA, CDR3 protein. The D gene is left open where the match is weak. A clone size is listed for some rows: how often the clone was seen (once, few, many), or a class if it is expanded.

D: .; J: TRBJ2-1; V: TRBV6-1; size: .; DNA: TGTGCCAGCAGTGAACGCGTTGAGAGGTTAATCGATGAGCAGTTCTTC; CDR3: CASSERVERLIDEQFF
D: TRBD2; J: TRBJ2-1; V: TRBV28; size: .; DNA: TGTGCCAGCAGTTTACCGCGGGACAGTCTGGGGCGGGAGGGCCCGTATGAGCAGTTCTTC; CDR3: CASSLPRDSLGREGPYEQFF
D: .; J: TRBJ2-5; V: TRBV7-3; size: .; DNA: TGTGCCAGCAGCGTCCTATTAGAGACCCAGTACTTC; CDR3: CASSVLLETQYF
D: .; J: TRBJ1-1; V: TRBV6-5; size: once; DNA: TGTGCCAGCAGTTCCAGTCGGGAGAACACTGAAGCTTTCTTT; CDR3: CASSSSRENTEAFF
D: TRBD2; J: TRBJ2-7; V: TRBV7-9; size: .; DNA: TGTGCCAGCAGCTCGCTAGCGGGAGGGCCGCGCGTTTTCCCCGACGAGCAGTACTTC; CDR3: CASSSLAGGPRVFPDEQYF
D: TRBD2; J: TRBJ2-7; V: TRBV13; size: .; DNA: TGTGCCAGCAGCTTAGGCCTGGCTAGCGGGAGTTCCGAGCAGTACTTC; CDR3: CASSLGLASGSSEQYF
D: TRBD2; J: TRBJ2-7; V: TRBV11-2; size: .; DNA: TGTGCCAGCAGCTTAGCGTACGGGGGGAGGTCCTACGAGCAGTACTTC; CDR3: CASSLAYGGRSYEQYF
D: TRBD2; J: TRBJ2-7; V: TRBV27; size: .; DNA: TGTGCCAGCAGCCGACCTTCGGGACTATTGTCCCACGAGCAGTACTTC; CDR3: CASSRPSGLLSHEQYF
D: .; J: TRBJ2-2; V: TRBV29-1; size: .; DNA: TGCAGCGTTGAAGATTTAGAGGCGAACACCGGGGAGCTGTTTTTT; CDR3: CSVEDLEANTGELFF
D: .; J: TRBJ1-5; V: TRBV28; size: .; DNA: TGTGCCAGCAGTTCCAGGGAGGGTGATCAGCCCCAGCATTTT; CDR3: CASSSREGDQPQHF
D: .; J: TRBJ2-7; V: TRBV28; size: .; DNA: TGTGCCAGCAGTTTCCTCCGGGAAACCTACGAGCAGTACTTC; CDR3: CASSFLRETYEQYF
D: .; J: TRBJ2-7; V: TRBV10-3; size: .; DNA: TGTGCCATCAGGGCCCTGACCTACGAGCAGTACTTC; CDR3: CAIRALTYEQYF
D: .; J: TRBJ2-3; V: TRBV7-2; size: .; DNA: TGTGCCAGCAGCTTAGCGCCAGGGGTAGATACGCAGTATTTT; CDR3: CASSLAPGVDTQYF
D: .; J: TRBJ2-2; V: TRBV14; size: .; DNA: TGTGCCAGCAGCCCCTTAGGGGAGCGGGCGTACACCGGGGAGCTGTTTTTT; CDR3: CASSPLGERAYTGELFF
D: .; J: TRBJ2-1; V: TRBV7-9; size: .; DNA: TGTGCCAGCAGCTTAACCGTCGACAGCCCGACCTACAATGAGCAGTTCTTC; CDR3: CASSLTVDSPTYNEQFF
D: .; J: TRBJ1-1; V: TRBV27; size: many; DNA: TGTGCCAGCAGTCGAACAGCGAACACTGAAGCTTTCTTT; CDR3: CASSRTANTEAFF
D: .; J: TRBJ1-5; V: TRBV6-9; size: .; DNA: TGTGCCAGCACTTCTCTCTCACCATATAGAATTAATCAGCCCCAGCATTTT; CDR3: CASTSLSPYRINQPQHF
D: .; J: TRBJ2-7; V: TRBV2; size: .; DNA: TGTGCCAGCTTCCGATTTAGACAGGAAACCTACGAGCAGTACTTC; CDR3: CASFRFRQETYEQYF
D: TRBD1; J: TRBJ2-7; V: TRBV28; size: .; DNA: TGTGCCAGCAGTCCAAACTCGGGACAGGCAGTCTACGAGCAGTACTTC; CDR3: CASSPNSGQAVYEQYF
D: .; J: TRBJ2-1; V: TRBV29-1; size: .; DNA: TGCAGCGTTGAAATGTGGGTCACGGGCTCCTACAATGAGCAGTTCTTC; CDR3: CSVEMWVTGSYNEQFF
D: .; J: TRBJ1-5; V: TRBV28; size: .; DNA: TGTGCCAGCACCCTGGGTGGGGGCTTAAGTCAGCCCCAGCATTTT; CDR3: CASTLGGGLSQPQHF
D: TRBD1; J: TRBJ2-7; V: TRBV6-4; size: .; DNA: TGTGCCAGCAGTGACCTAATTGGACAGGCAAAGAATCTCGAGCAGTACTTC; CDR3: CASSDLIGQAKNLEQYF
D: .; J: TRBJ2-7; V: TRBV7-6; size: .; DNA: TGTGCCAGCAGCTTAGGGGGATTAATATACGAGCAGTACTTC; CDR3: CASSLGGLIYEQYF
D: .; J: TRBJ2-1; V: TRBV28; size: .; DNA: TGTGCCAGCAGTTCGATGAGCGCGTACAATGAGCAGTTCTTC; CDR3: CASSSMSAYNEQFF
D: TRBD2; J: TRBJ2-5; V: TRBV6-6; size: .; DNA: TGTGCCAGTCAAGGACTAGAGGAGACCCAGTACTTC; CDR3: CASQGLEETQYF
D: .; J: TRBJ2-1; V: TRBV19; size: .; DNA: TGTGCCAGTAGTCTTTCGGCTAGCAAAGAGCAGTTCTTC; CDR3: CASSLSASKEQFF
D: .; J: TRBJ2-7; V: TRBV27; size: .; DNA: TGTGCCAGCAGTTGGACGGCTGGGGGCGAGCAGTACTTC; CDR3: CASSWTAGGEQYF
D: .; J: TRBJ1-3; V: TRBV6-5; size: .; DNA: TGTGCCAGCAGTTACCTGGACACCCCCTCTGGAAACACCATATATTTT; CDR3: CASSYLDTPSGNTIYF
D: .; J: TRBJ2-7; V: TRBV13; size: .; DNA: TGTGCCAGCAGCTTAGGAGGGGGGGTCGAGCAGTACTTC; CDR3: CASSLGGGVEQYF
D: .; J: TRBJ2-1; V: TRBV9; size: once; DNA: TGTGCCAGCAGCGTAGATGGTAGCAGCTCCTACAATGAGCAGTTCTTC; CDR3: CASSVDGSSSYNEQFF
D: TRBD1; J: TRBJ2-3; V: TRBV5-4; size: .; DNA: TGTGCCAGCAGCATACAGGGGAGTTGGACAGATACGCAGTATTTT; CDR3: CASSIQGSWTDTQYF
D: .; J: TRBJ2-7; V: TRBV5-1; size: .; DNA: TGCGCCAGCAGTCTCGGGGACGGAGGCCTCTACGAGCAGTACTTC; CDR3: CASSLGDGGLYEQYF
D: .; J: TRBJ1-1; V: TRBV5-4; size: .; DNA: TGTGCCAGCAGCCATTGGACCCTCTCGGAAGCTTTCTTT; CDR3: CASSHWTLSEAFF
D: .; J: TRBJ2-7; V: TRBV7-9; size: .; DNA: TGTGCCAGCAGCCCCAGGGAGGGGTGGACAGGTGGGACCTACGAGCAGTACTTC; CDR3: CASSPREGWTGGTYEQYF
D: .; J: TRBJ2-2; V: TRBV7-2; size: .; DNA: TGTGCCAGCAGCGTAGCCCGGAAGGCGTTTCGGCCGATAGAGAACACCGGGGAGCTGTTTTTT; CDR3: CASSVARKAFRPIENTGELFF
D: .; J: TRBJ1-5; V: TRBV28; size: .; DNA: TGTGCCAGCAGTTTATCGGGTCACAGCGACCAGCCCCAGCATTTT; CDR3: CASSLSGHSDQPQHF
D: .; J: TRBJ2-7; V: TRBV29-1; size: .; DNA: TGCAGCGTTGAAGAGGGTCCCGCCGGAAACTCCTACGAGCAGTACTTC; CDR3: CSVEEGPAGNSYEQYF
D: TRBD2; J: TRBJ2-2; V: TRBV5-3; size: few; DNA: TGTGCCAGAAGTAGTGTCAACGGACTAGCGGGAGGGCCGGTCGGGGAGCTGTTTTTT; CDR3: CARSSVNGLAGGPVGELFF
D: .; J: TRBJ2-2; V: TRBV11-2; size: .; DNA: TGTGCCAGCAGCTACGGGGGTTGGCGCGGGGAGCTGTTTTTT; CDR3: CASSYGGWRGELFF
D: TRBD1; J: TRBJ1-1; V: TRBV4-2; size: .; DNA: TGTGCCAGCAGCCAGACAGGGGACACTGAAGCTTTCTTT; CDR3: CASSQTGDTEAFF
D: TRBD2; J: TRBJ2-3; V: TRBV4-1; size: .; DNA: TGCGCCAGCAGCCAAGATTGGCCTTTAGCGGGAGCCATCACAGATACGCAGTATTTT; CDR3: CASSQDWPLAGAITDTQYF